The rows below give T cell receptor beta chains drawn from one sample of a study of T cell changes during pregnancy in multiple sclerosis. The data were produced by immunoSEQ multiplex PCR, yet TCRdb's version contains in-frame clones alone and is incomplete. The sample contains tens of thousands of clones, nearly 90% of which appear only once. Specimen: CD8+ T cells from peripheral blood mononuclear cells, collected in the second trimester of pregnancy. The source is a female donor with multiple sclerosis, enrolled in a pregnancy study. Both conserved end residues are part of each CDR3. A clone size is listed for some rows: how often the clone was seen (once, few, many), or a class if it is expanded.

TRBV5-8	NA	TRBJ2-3	CASSPAGWGTDTQYF
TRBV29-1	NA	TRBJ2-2	CSVPGQGAGTGELFF
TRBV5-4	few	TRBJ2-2	CASSSMTGTNTGELFF
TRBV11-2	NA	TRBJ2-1	CASSPPGSYNEQFF
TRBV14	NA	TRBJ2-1	CASSQGRTRTYNEQFF
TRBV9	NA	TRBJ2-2	CASSVGTTGAGELFF
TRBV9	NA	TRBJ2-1	CASSGGTSGNSYNEQFF
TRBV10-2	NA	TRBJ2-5	CASSVSDRAQETQYF
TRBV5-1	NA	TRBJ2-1	CASSLVAGAYNEQFF
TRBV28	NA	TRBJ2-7	CASSPTGRAYEQYF
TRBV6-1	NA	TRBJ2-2	CASSGLAGDTGELFF
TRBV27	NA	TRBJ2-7	CASSFPGAYEQYF
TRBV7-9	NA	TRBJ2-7	CASSLASGNSYEQYF
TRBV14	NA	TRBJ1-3	CASSHNSGNTIYF
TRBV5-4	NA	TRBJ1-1	CASTNDRGRDEAFF
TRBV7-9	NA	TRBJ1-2	CASSSPTKRNYGYTF
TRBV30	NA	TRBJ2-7	CAWSDLAGEPYEQYF
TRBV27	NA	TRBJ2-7	CASSPGLATTYEQYF
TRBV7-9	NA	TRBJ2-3	CASSPTGQGNVNTQYF
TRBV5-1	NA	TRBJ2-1	CASESESSYNEQFF
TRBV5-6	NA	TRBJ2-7	CASSTGLAGGISYEQYF
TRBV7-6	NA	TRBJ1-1	CASSSSRGRESEAFF
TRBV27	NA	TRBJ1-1	CASSQGSNTEAFF
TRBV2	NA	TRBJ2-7	CASSELSHEQYF
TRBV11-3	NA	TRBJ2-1	CASSLGAASGGSYNEQFF
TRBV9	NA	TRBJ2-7	CASSVNQAEQYF
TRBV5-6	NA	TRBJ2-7	CASSDQGAVEQYF
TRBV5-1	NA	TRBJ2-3	CASLGTSGTDTQYF
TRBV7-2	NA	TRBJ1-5	CASSFGSGGGQPQHF
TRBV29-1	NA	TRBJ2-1	CSSSDRGDYNEQFF
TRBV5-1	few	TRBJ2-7	CASSLGLAGARGGEQYF
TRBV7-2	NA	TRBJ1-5	CASSLRGSFQPQHF
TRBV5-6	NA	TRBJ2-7	CASSWGTGGVQYF
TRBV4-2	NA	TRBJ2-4	CASSQGTGANIQYF
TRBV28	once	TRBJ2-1	CASSTGTYYNEEFF
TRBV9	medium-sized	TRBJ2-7	CASSSGGTGAVEQYF
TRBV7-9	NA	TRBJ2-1	CASSQREVDFYNEQFF
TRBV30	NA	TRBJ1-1	CAWSPGTGNEYTEAFF
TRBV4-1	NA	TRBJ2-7	CASSQLADSSYEQYF
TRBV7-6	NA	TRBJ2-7	CASSLGLAGDEQYF
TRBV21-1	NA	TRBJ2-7	CASSKGTGGTYEQYF
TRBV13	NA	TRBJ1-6	CASSSKNSGGALNSPLHF
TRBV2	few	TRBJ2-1	CASSPVAGSSYNEQFF
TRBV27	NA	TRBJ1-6	CASSLQGEFSYNSPLHF
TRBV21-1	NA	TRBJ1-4	CASSNEVRGQKLFF
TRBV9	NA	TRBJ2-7	CASSTTGSSSYEQYF
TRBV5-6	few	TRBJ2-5	CASSLTGGLSQETQYF
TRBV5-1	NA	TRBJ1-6	CASSLALAPQGVDSPLHF
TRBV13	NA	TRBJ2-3	CASSLGRGLAPSIFPDTQYF
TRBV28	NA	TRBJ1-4	CASKLKQGEGEKLFF
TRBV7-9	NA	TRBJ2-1	CASSTTSGNRYNEQFF
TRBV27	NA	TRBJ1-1	CASSLGTMNTEAFF
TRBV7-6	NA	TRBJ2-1	CASSLSSGGRRGEQFF
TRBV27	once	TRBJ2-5	CASTGRWHGSLETQYF